Included here is one T cell receptor beta chain sequence, with context. Its antigen remains unidentified. Base qualities were left out, and no much larger clone turns up one base away. The germline V gene provides CDR1 KGHSH and CDR2 LQKENI. A distance of 12 bases separates the germline ends of V and J, which lose 3 bases and 4 bases respectively. The CDR3 sequence holds 14 residues, the cysteine and phenylalanine included. The retained sequence is limited to the CDR3, 42 bases, with the frame set at the first base. These data are taken from a study of T cell responses to AZD1222 COVID-19 vaccine listed by TCRdb under 2021. For context, the study as a whole: TCR sequencing covered fewer than 250 trial participants: 207 given two doses of AZD1222 and 26 given two doses of MenACWY control vaccine. Trial participants were enrolled by age into subgroups of 18-55, 56-69 and 70-plus years, and around 150, 29 and 61 TCR-sequenced participants, respectively, were included in these subgroups. Overall study results and their limits: Because no day 14 peak-response samples were available, the repertoires could be characterized only after the peak T cell response. After two AZD1222 doses, both the breadth and the depth of spike-specific TCRs were significantly higher than at day 0 and than in MenACWY recipients. In the small 56-69-year group, the increase in depth fell short of significance, most likely because of low power. Participants were mostly white British, with more females than males. The authors suggested clonal diversity may have been underestimated. Epitopes outside the regions mutated in the B.1.351 and B.1.1.7 variants were reportedly recognized by nearly half of the unique spike-specific TCRs. Vaccine-associated CD4 TCRs spanned the whole spike protein, with dominant responses in regions 160-218 and 743-854. Conclusions about previously exposed vaccinees are limited, since just 5 or 6 AZD1222 recipients were seropositive for SARS-CoV-2 at baseline.

Per the publication, the time point label means: baseline before first vaccination. This sample's treatment or condition label indicates: meningococcal conjugate vaccine given as trial control. The vaccinee samples were drawn from two UK trials, COV001 and COV002, one of which was a single-blind randomized controlled phase 2/3 trial testing AZD1222 (ChAdOx1 nCoV-19) in healthy adults. For TCRbeta chain sequencing, PBMC samples were collected from trial participants at day 0 and at day 28 after the second dose. The CDR3 regions of human TCRbeta chains were analyzed by immunosequencing. As for the authors' bioinformatics: TCRs in the repertoires were matched against a reference library of SARS-CoV-2-specific TCRs that had been generated with the MIRA antigen-specificity platform. Breadth meant the fraction of unique TCRs that were SARS-CoV-2-associated, whereas depth meant the fraction of total T cells that were SARS-CoV-2-associated. Using the MIRA data, each spike-specific TCR was assigned both to the spike region to which the TCR was reactive and to a CD4 or CD8 class. Log10-transformed breadth and depth values were compared by one-way ANOVA with Sidak's multiple comparisons tests. Entries here come from immuneACCESS through TCRdb and include only in-frame sequences with V and J called. Some clones fail to appear in such tables; in the studies checked, an unresolved V gene covers under half of the shortfall, and the cause of the remainder is unknown. V and J calls and clone size are as listed in that table; D and trimming were resolved from the DNA. The table for this sample lists around 110,000 clones; 70% to 90% of them were counted only once. The top ten constitute roughly 3.9% of the sample.

In this chain, TRBV18 is recombined with TRBJ1-1, with an unclear D gene assignment. The source material was peripheral blood, sampled on day 0 of MenACWY control vaccination. The TCR originated in an adult in good health. Here the CDR3 is given as CASSPAGRVTEAFF. The DNA sequence is as follows: TGTGCCAGCTCACCGGCGGGGAGGGTCACTGAAGCTTTCTTT.